This T cell receptor (beta chain) was recovered during a study of Ad26.COV2.S vaccination and SARS-CoV-2 variants. Study-wide results and limits: Vaccine recipients had higher spike-specific TCR breadth than placebo recipients.

Sample treatment: over 15 received Ad26.COV2.S at low or high dose, single or two shots; about 5 received placebo; per-sample allocation not given. Day 63 following the first vaccine or placebo injection was when the samples were taken. The table lists this clone with a few counts. Its antigen is still unknown. Method: immunoSEQ multiplex PCR; TCRdb's copy keeps in-frame clones and lacks some. Among about 350,000 clones, about 89% were seen once, and the ten largest hold about 4.6%. The CDR3 spans 14 residues. Trimming shortened V by 4 bases and J by 5 bases, and 14 bases separated the two germline ends. The V gene's germline CDR1 is KGHSH and CDR2 LQKENI.

J is TRBJ1-2 and V is TRBV18; TRBD1 might be the D (5 bases). The receptor comes from a person between 18 and 65 years old who received the Ad26.COV2.S COVID-19 vaccine or a placebo. Material: peripheral blood, obtained in a trial of Ad26.COV2.S vaccine versus placebo. The CDR3 DNA follows: TGTGCCAGCTCACTGGAGGGGAGGACGTATGGCTACACCTTC. The encoded protein is CASSLEGRTYGYTF.